This TCR beta chain was recovered during a study of T cell repertoires in cytomegalovirus infection. Study-wide findings and caveats: The cumulative frequency of public TCR beta families distinguished individuals who carried CMV together with the relevant HLA.

TCRdb reanalysed the reads using MiXCR and keeps one entry per CDR3 protein. This sample yields around 300,000 distinct CDR3 sequences, of which about 20% are seen a single time; about 21% belongs to the top ten. The CDR3 is 17 residues long. Trimming removed 4 bases from V and 10 bases from J; junction bases left unmatched: 17. Germline assignment: CDR1 SGHVS and CDR2 FNYEAQ. As for this clonotype: The antigen is undetermined. This may be a read error, as it is one base from a much larger clone.

The sequence was obtained from a human donor in good health (CMV status not recorded). Some clones in this sample may be carry-over from other donors' samples. Sequenced material: cultured PBMCs, taken from culture after CMV antigen stimulation. This chain joins TRBV7-6 and TRBJ2-1; 9 nucleotides agree with TRBD2. In nucleotides, the CDR3 is TGTGCCAGCAGCTCAACTCGGACTAGCGCGATTGGGACGGAGCAGTTCTTC. This encodes CASSSTRTSAIGTEQFF.